The 9 T cell receptor beta chains in this list originate from one sample, sequenced in a study of blood T cell repertoires in COVID-19. Clones were read by immunoSEQ multiplex PCR, and TCRdb kept only the in-frame ones, dropping some. This sample has 210,000 or so clones; approximately 79% occur once, and the top ten carry approximately 13%. Sequencing used peripheral blood. The receptors stem from a middle-aged man who had recovered from COVID-19.

This clone was seen more than once but under ten times. The chain recombines TRBV7-9 with TRBJ2-7; 10 nucleotides line up with TRBD2. CDR1 and CDR2 (germline): SEHNR, FQNEAQ (reference sequence). The length of the CDR3 is 15 residues. After removal of 8 bases from V and 0 bases from J, the junction contained 7 bases not matched to a gene. CDR3 sequence: CASGLAGGPSYEQYF. CDR3 nucleotide sequence: TGTGCCAGCGGATTAGCGGGAGGCCCCTCCTACGAGCAGTACTTC.

This clone was picked up one time. The chain carries TRBV4-2 and TRBJ1-2; 9 bases fit TRBD1. The germline V gene has CDR1 LGHNA and CDR2 YNFKEQ. V trimming: 2 bases; J trimming: 6 bases; junction bases outside the gene matches: 10. CDR3 size: 16 residues. CDR3 sequence (DNA): TGTGCCAGCAGCCAACTACGACAGGGGGGAGTCGATGGCTACACCTTC. Its protein product is CASSQLRQGGVDGYTF.

Concerning this clone itself: This specimen includes other DNA sequences encoding the same CDR3. The CDR3 is CASSLDGQGAYEQYF. CDR3 bases: TGCGCCAGCAGCTTGGACGGCCAGGGGGCCTACGAGCAGTACTTC. This chain joins TRBV5-1 and TRBJ2-7, with 7 bases that match TRBD1. J lost 2 bases, V lost 0 bases, and 5 bases had no gene match. The germline CDR1 and CDR2 sequences are SGHRS and YFSETQ. The CDR3 is 15 residues long.

The chain couples TRBV3-1 (or the pseudogene TRBV3-2) to TRBJ2-7, with a possible D match to TRBD2 (6 bases). The V end was cut by 1 base, the J end by 7 bases, with 8 bases between. The CDR3 is 12 residues long. Germline V gene lookup returns CDR1 LGHDT and CDR2 YNNKEL (reference sequence). DNA for the CDR3: TGTGCCAGCAGCCAAGGACGGGGGGAGCAGTACTTC. Translated, it gives CASSQGRGEQYF.

CDR3 coding DNA: TGCAGCGTTGGGTCTAGCATGGAGACCCAGTACTTC. Protein: CSVGSSMETQYF. The chain carries TRBV29-1 and TRBJ2-5; a possible D gene is TRBD2 (5 bases). The CDR3 has 12 amino acids. V lost 4 bases and J 5 bases, leaving 11 bases between the germline ends. Germline V gives CDR1 SQVTM, CDR2 ANQGSEA.

This clone was seen a few times. This CDR3 reads CAWNDDGGTEAFF. For the CDR3, the DNA is TGTGCCTGGAATGACGATGGAGGCACTGAAGCTTTCTTT. The J gene is TRBJ1-1, the V gene TRBV30; D remains ambiguous. The CDR3 covers 13 residues. The germline gives CDR1 GTSNPN, CDR2 SVGIG (reference sequence). Between the trimmed V and J ends, which lost 4 bases and 4 bases, there was a span of 13 bases.

CDR3 DNA: TGCGCCAGCAGCCAACAACAACCGGGAGGGCCGGGTGAGCAGTTCTTC. Translating gives CASSQQQPGGPGEQFF. The rearrangement uses TRBV4-1 and TRBJ2-1, with 8 nucleotides matching TRBD2. The CDR3 is made up of 16 amino acids. The trim removed 2 bases at V and 9 bases at J, leaving 12 bases unmatched. CDR1 MGHRA and CDR2 YSYEKL come from the germline V gene.

This clone showed up just a few times. V gene TRBV7-9 combines with J gene TRBJ2-7; TRBD2 agrees at 7 bases. The germline CDR1 and CDR2 sequences are SEHNR and FQNEAQ (reference sequence). The length of the CDR3 is 14 residues. With V trimmed by 5 bases and J by 4 bases, 8 bases remained unmatched. CDR3 DNA sequence: TGTGCCAGCAGCGGGAGGGGCCGGGGATACGAGCAGTACTTC. This translates into CASSGRGRGYEQYF. Combining the CDR3 with reference TRBV7-9 and TRBJ2-7 gives the whole variable domain DTGVSQNPRHKITKRGQNVTFRCDPISEHNRLYWYRQTLGQGPEFLTYFQNEAQLEKSRLLSDRFSAERPKGSFSTLEIQRTEQGDSAMYLCASSGRGRGYEQYFGPGTRLTVT.

The V and J genes are TRBV15 and TRBJ2-1; 13 bases align to TRBD2. Germline V lookup: CDR1 LNHNV, CDR2 YYDKDF (reference sequence). With 5 bases clipped from V and 5 bases from J, the junction kept 9 bases outside the gene matches. The CDR3 totals 17 residues. DNA of the CDR3: TGTGCCACCAGCGACAGGGGACTAGCGGGGCACCACAATGAGCAGTTCTTC. It specifies CATSDRGLAGHHNEQFF.